This TCR beta chain comes out of a study of OX40 agonist ivuxolimab in advanced cancers. The V and J ends lost 4 bases and 1 base respectively, with 14 bases between them. CDR1 and CDR2 (germline): SQVTM, ANQGSEA. There are 15 residues in the CDR3. The method was immunoSEQ multiplex PCR; TCRdb's version includes in-frame clones alone and lacks a portion of them. The profile shows 70,000 to 95,000 clones, roughly 88% of them singletons. The sequences come from CD4+ or CD8+ T cells sorted from blood, collected in a trial of the OX40 agonist ivuxolimab. The receptor was isolated from an adult with an advanced solid tumor such as melanoma, head and neck, liver or kidney cancer. V gene TRBV29-1 combines with J gene TRBJ2-1, with a tentative D call TRBD2 (6 bases). This CDR3 is CSVGLRGGSYNEQFF. The CDR3 DNA follows: TGCAGCGTTGGTTTGCGCGGAGGGTCCTACAATGAGCAGTTCTTC.